This TCR beta chain was found in a study of CD8 T cell repertoires and HIV-1 epitope variants (dated by TCRdb to between 2020 and 2021). For the wider study: In separate culture wells, T cells were stimulated with each of twenty-five peptides that represented autologous and known Gag and Nef epitope variants. Three Gag epitope families and Nef HW9 and YT9 were included among the tested epitopes. The control conditions were a CMV, EBV and flu peptide pool, the Ebola AY9 epitope as a negative control, and a well with no peptide. T cells were enriched using the EasySep Human T Cell Enrichment Kit and were co-cultured with equal numbers of autologous T cell-negative cells serving as antigen-presenting cells. Running each culture condition in triplicate, except for one peptide done in duplicate, gave a total of 83 T cell cultures. An aliquot of 1M T cells was saved as an uncultured baseline condition, separate from the roughly 80 T cell cultures. Cultures ran for approximately 10 days in IMDM with gentamicin, with half-media changes on days 3 and 7 adding IL-2, IL-7 and IL-15.

The immunoSEQ platform was used to sequence TCR beta CDR3 regions at survey depth. The QIAamp DNA micro kit was used to extract genomic DNA from every cultured and uncultured CD8+ T cell population. Turning to the authors' computational methods: Samples with fewer than 5,000 productive reads were excluded, which removed about 6.5% of the roughly 80 HIV peptide-stimulated cultures. Sequences were trimmed to CDR3 by a MANAFEST web app, and nonproductive sequences, CDR3s under 5 amino acids, and sequences not starting with C or ending with F/W were removed. For a clonotype to count as antigen-specific, the clonotype had to expand relative to the no-peptide control in at least 2 of 3 replicates at FDR 0.01, and only within one epitope family. In addition, a specific clonotype needed a frequency at least fivefold higher than in wells stimulated with peptides from other epitope families. Entries here come from immuneACCESS through TCRdb and include only in-frame sequences with V and J called. Some clones fail to appear in such tables; in the studies checked, an unresolved V gene covers under half of the shortfall, and the cause of the remainder is unknown. For V, J and clone size, that table is used; D and trimming come from the DNA. The sample data list about 2,000 clones, and 70% to 80% of these were observed just once. The top ten hold around 46% of the sample.

The paper as a whole reports these results and caveats: Of the nine antigen-specific TCR beta clonotypes identified, five to seven appeared cross-reactive for autologous or known escape epitope variants. The assay identified only TCR beta chains and indicated proliferation to antigen, not T cell function or cytokine profile. About five clonotypes recognized the Nef KF9 family and one the HW9 family, with no responses to the TAALDMSHF plasma variant.

With regard to this clone: The antigen it binds to is not known. At one of its ends the junction is not consistent with the germline gene, which may arise from a read error.

The EasySep Human CD8+ T Cell Enrichment Kit was used on day 10 to isolate CD8+ T cells from every culture. This TCR came from a male donor with HIV. The sequenced sample consisted of cultured CD8+ T cells derived from PBMCs.

The DNA sequence is TGTGCCAGCAGCACCATTGGCACGGATACGCAGTATTTT. Translated, it gives CASSTIGTDTQYF. The chain is assembled from TRBV7-8 and TRBJ2-3, with no confident D gene call. The germline V gene sets CDR1 to SGHVS and CDR2 to FQNEAQ. Counted from cysteine to phenylalanine, this CDR3 has 13 amino acids. The sequence is cut down to CDR3 DNA, 39 bases in frame from base 1.